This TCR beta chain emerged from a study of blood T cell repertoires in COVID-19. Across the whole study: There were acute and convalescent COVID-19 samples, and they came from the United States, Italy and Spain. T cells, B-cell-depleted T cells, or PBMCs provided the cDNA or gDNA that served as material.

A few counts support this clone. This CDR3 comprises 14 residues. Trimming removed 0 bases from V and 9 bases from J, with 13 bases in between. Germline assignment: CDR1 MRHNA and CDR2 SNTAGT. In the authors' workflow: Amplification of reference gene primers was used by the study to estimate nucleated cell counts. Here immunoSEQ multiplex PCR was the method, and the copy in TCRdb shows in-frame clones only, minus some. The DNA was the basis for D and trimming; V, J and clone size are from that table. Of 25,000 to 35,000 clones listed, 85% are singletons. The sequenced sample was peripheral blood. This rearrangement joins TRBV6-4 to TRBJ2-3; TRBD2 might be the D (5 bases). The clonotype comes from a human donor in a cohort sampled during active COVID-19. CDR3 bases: TGTGCCAGCAGTGACTCCGACCTCCCGGGAACGCAGTATTTT. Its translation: CASSDSDLPGTQYF.